This entry lists 9 T cell receptor beta chains sequenced from one sample in a study of beta chain features in type 1 diabetes. All of the isolated RNA was reverse transcribed, so expressed TCRB transcripts were sequenced. Sequencing used immunoSEQ multiplex PCR; TCRdb keeps in-frame clones, though not all of them. The sample has fewer than 650,000 clones, about a sixth seen once. The sequencing input was naive CD4+ T cells from blood. The receptors stem from a man aged 18-30 years in good health.

The rearrangement uses TRBV2 and TRBJ1-5; a weak D match, TRBD1 (5 bases). The CDR3 totals 12 residues. Trimming removed 6 bases at V and 6 bases at J, with 9 bases between. Germline values: CDR1 SNHLY, CDR2 FYNNEI. The CDR3 reads CASSGQGQPQHF. The CDR3 DNA reads as TGTGCCAGCAGCGGGCAGGGTCAGCCCCAGCATTTT.

The V gene is TRBV7-9, the J gene TRBJ1-5; D gene uncertain. The CDR3 is 14 amino acids. CDR1 is SEHNR and CDR2 is FQNEAQ in the germline V gene (reference sequence). Trimming took 1 base from V and 6 from J, leaving 10 bases between them. CDR3 sequence (DNA): TGTGCCAGCAGCTTAGAAGGGAGAGGTCAGCCCCAGCATTTT. Amino acid sequence: CASSLEGRGQPQHF.

This sequence joins TRBV5-1 and TRBJ2-1; 11 bases map to TRBD2. The V and J ends lost 0 bases and 6 bases, in that order; junction bases with no gene match: 5. Per the germline V gene, CDR1 is SGHRS and CDR2 is YFSETQ. The CDR3 extends over 16 amino acids. This chain's CDR3 is CASSLDTSGRGNEQFF. Here the CDR3 DNA reads TGCGCCAGCAGCTTGGACACTAGCGGGAGAGGCAATGAGCAGTTCTTC.

V is TRBV5-6 and J is TRBJ2-1, with 10 bases fitting TRBD2. Germline values: CDR1 SGHDT, CDR2 YYEEEE. V gave up 0 bases and J gave up 10 bases; unmatched junction bases: 7. This CDR3 has 15 residues. The CDR3 region has the DNA TGTGCCAGCAGCTTGGCGGGGCTAGCGGGAGACGAGCAGTTCTTC. Protein product: CASSLAGLAGDEQFF. The full variable domain, its missing parts supplied by reference TRBV5-6 and TRBJ2-1, is DAGVTQSPTHLIKTRGQQVTLRCSPKSGHDTVSWYQQALGQGPQFIFQYYEEEERQRGNFPDRFSGHQFPNYSSELNVNALLLGDSALYLCASSLAGLAGDEQFFGPGTRLTVL.

The V call is TRBV9, the J call TRBJ1-1; D call uncertain. In germline, CDR1 is SGDLS, CDR2 YYNGEE. V was cut by 0 bases and J by 7 bases, with 13 bases left in between. The CDR3 is 14 residues long. The CDR3 DNA reads as TGTGCCAGCAGCGTAGTGCCGCGGTCGAGTGAAGCTTTCTTT. It is translated as CASSVVPRSSEAFF.

This clone was seen a handful of times. CDR3 loop: CASSLTGVMAGTGKKLFF. DNA of the CDR3: TGTGCCAGCAGCTTAACCGGAGTTATGGCCGGGACAGGGAAGAAACTGTTTTTT. This chain connects TRBV7-2 to TRBJ1-4, with 9 nucleotides matching TRBD1. The junction had 18 bases not matched to a gene; V was cut back by 2 bases and J by 11 bases. Germline assignment: CDR1 SGHTA and CDR2 FQGNSA. The CDR3 runs to 18 residues.

J is TRBJ1-1 and V is TRBV28, with a weak D call TRBD1 (5 bases). The CDR3 consists of 14 residues. The ends were cut back, 5 bases at V and 8 bases at J, with 18 bases in the middle. Germline lookup yields CDR1 MDHEN and CDR2 SYDVKM. The CDR3 sequence is CASSPPGGLREAFF. CDR3 sequence (DNA): TGTGCCAGCAGTCCCCCCGGGGGATTAAGGGAAGCTTTCTTT.

The rearrangement links TRBV4-3 to TRBJ1-1; perhaps TRBD1 as D (6 bases). Per germline, CDR1 LGHNA and CDR2 YSLEER. The V gene lost 1 base and the J gene lost 10 bases, with 16 bases spanning the gap. The CDR3 is made up of 14 amino acids. CDR3 coding DNA: TGCGCCAGCAGCCAAGGAGGGGGGGAAGTGCGAGCTTTCTTT. Amino acid sequence: CASSQGGGEVRAFF.

The chain has TRBV7-2 and TRBJ2-7; D possibly corresponds to TRBD1 (6 bases). This CDR3 is 15 amino acids long. V was pared by 5 bases and J by 2 bases, with 16 bases between. Germline CDR1 reads SGHTA; CDR2 reads FQGNSA. CDR3 nucleotide sequence: TGTGCCAGCAGCCCCTCAGGGGCCCGCACCTACGAGCAGTACTTC. It translates to CASSPSGARTYEQYF.